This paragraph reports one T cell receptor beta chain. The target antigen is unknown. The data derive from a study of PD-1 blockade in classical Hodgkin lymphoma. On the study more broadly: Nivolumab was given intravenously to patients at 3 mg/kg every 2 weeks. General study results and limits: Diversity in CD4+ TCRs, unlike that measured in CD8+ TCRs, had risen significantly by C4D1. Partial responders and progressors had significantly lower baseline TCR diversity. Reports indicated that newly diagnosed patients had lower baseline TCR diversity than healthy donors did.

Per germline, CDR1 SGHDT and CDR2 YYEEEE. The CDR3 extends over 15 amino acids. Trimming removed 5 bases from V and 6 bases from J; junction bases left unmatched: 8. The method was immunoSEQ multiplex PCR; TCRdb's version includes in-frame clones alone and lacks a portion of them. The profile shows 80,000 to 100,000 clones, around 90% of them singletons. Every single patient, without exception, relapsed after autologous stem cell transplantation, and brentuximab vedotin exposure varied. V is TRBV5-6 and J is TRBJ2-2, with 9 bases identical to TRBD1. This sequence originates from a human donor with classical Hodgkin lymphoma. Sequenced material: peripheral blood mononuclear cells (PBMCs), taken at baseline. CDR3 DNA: TGTGCCAGCAGTTCCGGGACAGGGTATTCCGGGGAGCTGTTTTTT. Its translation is CASSSGTGYSGELFF.